This T cell receptor (beta chain) is from a study of blood T cell repertoires in COVID-19. Study at large: Nucleic acid was either cDNA or gDNA, and it came from T cells, B-cell-depleted T cells, or PBMCs.

V lost 6 bases to trimming and J lost 9 bases; unmatched junction nucleotides: 8. Germline CDR1 and CDR2: LNHDA and SQIVND (reference sequence). The CDR3 totals 13 residues. Data came from immunoSEQ multiplex PCR; TCRdb stores just in-frame clones and leaves some out. This sample has about 180,000 clones, with approximately 80% found just once. Sequenced: peripheral blood. The TCR comes from a woman aged 40-49 years with COVID-19, enrolled during active disease. The rearrangement uses TRBV19 and TRBJ2-1; 7 bases agree with TRBD2. The CDR3 sequence: CASSWTSVGEQFF. CDR3 DNA sequence: TGTGCCAGTAGCTGGACTAGTGTTGGTGAGCAGTTCTTC.